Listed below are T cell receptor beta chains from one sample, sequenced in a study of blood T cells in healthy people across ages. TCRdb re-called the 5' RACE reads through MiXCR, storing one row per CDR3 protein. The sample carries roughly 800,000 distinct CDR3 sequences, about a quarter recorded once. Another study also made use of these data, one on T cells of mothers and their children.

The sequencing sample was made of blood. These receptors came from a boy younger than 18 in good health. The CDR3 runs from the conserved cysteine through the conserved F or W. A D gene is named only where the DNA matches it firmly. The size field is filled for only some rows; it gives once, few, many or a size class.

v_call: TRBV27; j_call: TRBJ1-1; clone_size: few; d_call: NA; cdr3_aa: CASSLLGRTEAFF; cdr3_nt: TGTGCCAGCAGTTTATTAGGGAGAACTGAAGCTTTCTTT
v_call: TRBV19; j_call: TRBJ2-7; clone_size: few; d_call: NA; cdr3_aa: CASRGPLEQYF; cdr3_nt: TGTGCCTCCAGGGGCCCCCTGGAGCAGTACTTC
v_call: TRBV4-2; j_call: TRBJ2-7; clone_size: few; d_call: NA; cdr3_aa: CASSQGDSMRYEQYF; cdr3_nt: TGTGCCAGCAGCCAAGGCGACTCCATGCGCTACGAGCAGTACTTC
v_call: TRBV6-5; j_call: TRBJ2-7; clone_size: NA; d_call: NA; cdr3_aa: CASTSSRGRQYF; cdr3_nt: TGTGCCAGCACCTCTTCCAGGGGACGGCAGTACTTC
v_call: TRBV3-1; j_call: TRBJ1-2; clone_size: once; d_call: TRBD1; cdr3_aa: CASSRRTGGDNGYTF; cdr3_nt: TGTGCCAGCAGCCGCCGGACAGGGGGTGACAATGGCTACACCTTC
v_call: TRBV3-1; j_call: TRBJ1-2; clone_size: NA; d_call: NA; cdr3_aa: CASSQAAGSNYGYTF; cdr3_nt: TGTGCCAGCAGCCAAGCGGCGGGATCTAACTATGGCTACACCTTC
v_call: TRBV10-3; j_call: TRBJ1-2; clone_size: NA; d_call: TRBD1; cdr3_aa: CAICELTGIDGYTF; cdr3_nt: TGTGCCATCTGTGAGTTGACAGGGATCGATGGCTACACCTTC
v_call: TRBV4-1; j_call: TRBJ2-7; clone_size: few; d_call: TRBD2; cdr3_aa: CASSHQETSGFYEQYF; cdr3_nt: TGCGCCAGCAGCCACCAGGAGACTAGCGGATTTTACGAGCAGTACTTC
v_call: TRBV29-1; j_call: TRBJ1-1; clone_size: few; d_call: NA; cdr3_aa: CSVEDLGHLNTEAFF; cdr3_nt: TGCAGCGTTGAAGATCTCGGACACCTGAACACTGAAGCTTTCTTT
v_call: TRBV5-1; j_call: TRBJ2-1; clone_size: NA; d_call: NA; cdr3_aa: CASSWRWSSYNEQFF; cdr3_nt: TGCGCCAGCAGCTGGCGGTGGAGCTCCTACAATGAGCAGTTCTTC
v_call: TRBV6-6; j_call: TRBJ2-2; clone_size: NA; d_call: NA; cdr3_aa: CASSYQWGSYTGELFF; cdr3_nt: TGTGCCAGCAGTTACCAATGGGGCTCCTACACCGGGGAGCTGTTTTTT
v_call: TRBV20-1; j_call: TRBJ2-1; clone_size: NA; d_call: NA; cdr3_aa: CSAIPGLPRSDEQFF; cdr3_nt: TGCAGTGCCATACCGGGGCTCCCGCGGAGCGATGAGCAGTTCTTC
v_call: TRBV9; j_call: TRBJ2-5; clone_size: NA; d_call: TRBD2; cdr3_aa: CASSSPLGSGGAVETQYF; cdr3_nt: TGTGCCAGCAGCTCCCCCCTGGGTAGCGGGGGGGCGGTGGAGACCCAGTACTTC
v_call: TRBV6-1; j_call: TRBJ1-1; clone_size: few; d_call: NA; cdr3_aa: CASSWGRGNTEAFF; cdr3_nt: TGTGCCAGCAGTTGGGGCAGGGGGAACACTGAAGCTTTCTTT
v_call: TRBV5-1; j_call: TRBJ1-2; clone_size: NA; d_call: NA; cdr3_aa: CASSLDTATYGYTF; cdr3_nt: TGCGCCAGCAGCTTGGATACAGCCACCTATGGCTACACCTTC
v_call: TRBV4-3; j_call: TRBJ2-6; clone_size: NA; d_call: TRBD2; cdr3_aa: CASSQAAGFSGANVLTF; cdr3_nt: TGCGCCAGCAGCCAAGCAGCGGGATTTTCTGGGGCCAACGTCCTGACTTTC
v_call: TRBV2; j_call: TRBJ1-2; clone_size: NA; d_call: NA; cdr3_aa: CASGRGNYGYTF; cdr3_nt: TGTGCCAGCGGCCGGGGGAACTATGGCTACACCTTC
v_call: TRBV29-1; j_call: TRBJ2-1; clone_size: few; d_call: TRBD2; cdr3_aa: CSAPGGPLDEQFF; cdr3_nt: TGCAGCGCGCCGGGGGGGCCCCTGGATGAGCAGTTCTTC
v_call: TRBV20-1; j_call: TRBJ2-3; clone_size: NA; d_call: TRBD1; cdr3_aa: CSAITGTGRTDTQYF; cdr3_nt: TGCAGTGCTATTACCGGGACAGGGAGGACAGATACGCAGTATTTT
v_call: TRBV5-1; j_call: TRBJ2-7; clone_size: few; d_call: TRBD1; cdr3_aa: CASSLGQGADYEQYF; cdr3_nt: TGCGCCAGCAGCTTGGGACAGGGGGCCGACTACGAGCAGTACTTC
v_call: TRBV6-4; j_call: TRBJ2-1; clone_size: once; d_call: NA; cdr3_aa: CASSGSIDGVGEQFF; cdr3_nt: TGTGCCAGCAGTGGCTCAATAGACGGCGTGGGTGAGCAGTTCTTC
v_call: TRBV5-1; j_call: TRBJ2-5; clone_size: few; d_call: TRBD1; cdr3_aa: CASRPGQQETQYF; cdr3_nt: TGCGCCAGCCGACCGGGACAGCAAGAGACCCAGTACTTC
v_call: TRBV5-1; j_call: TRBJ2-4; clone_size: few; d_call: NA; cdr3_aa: CASSLAAPADIQYF; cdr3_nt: TGCGCCAGCAGCTTGGCTGCCCCTGCAGACATTCAGTACTTC
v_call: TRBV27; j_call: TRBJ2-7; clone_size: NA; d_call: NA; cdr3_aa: CASSPLWSPYEQYF; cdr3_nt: TGTGCCAGCAGTCCACTGTGGTCGCCCTACGAGCAGTACTTC
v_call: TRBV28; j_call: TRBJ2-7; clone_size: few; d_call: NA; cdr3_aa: CASNKAVAIEQYF; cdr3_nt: TGTGCCAGCAATAAAGCGGTGGCGATCGAGCAGTACTTC
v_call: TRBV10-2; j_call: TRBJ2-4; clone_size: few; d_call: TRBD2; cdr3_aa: CASSGVWTSGFLAKNIQYF; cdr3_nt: TGCGCCAGCAGTGGAGTCTGGACTAGCGGGTTCTTAGCCAAAAACATTCAGTACTTC
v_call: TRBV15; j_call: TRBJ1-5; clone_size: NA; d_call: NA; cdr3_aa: CATSRSAQGERNQPQHF; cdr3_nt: TGTGCCACCAGCAGATCCGCTCAGGGTGAAAGGAATCAGCCCCAGCATTTT
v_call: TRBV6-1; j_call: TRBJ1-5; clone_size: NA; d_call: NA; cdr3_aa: CASSEVGGSGQPQHF; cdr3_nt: TGTGCCAGCAGTGAAGTGGGGGGGTCAGGTCAGCCCCAGCATTTT
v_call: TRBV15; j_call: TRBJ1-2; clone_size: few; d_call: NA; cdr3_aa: CATSRDYGYTF; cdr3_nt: TGTGCCACCAGCAGAGATTACGGCTACACCTTC
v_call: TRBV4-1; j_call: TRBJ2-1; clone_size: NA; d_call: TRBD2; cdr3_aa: CASSQSGTSGGYEQFF; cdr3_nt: TGCGCCAGCAGCCAAAGTGGGACTAGCGGGGGATATGAGCAGTTCTTC
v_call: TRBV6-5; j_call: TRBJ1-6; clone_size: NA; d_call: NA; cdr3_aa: CASSYSAGEVNSPLHF; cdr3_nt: TGTGCCAGCAGTTACTCTGCAGGGGAGGTTAATTCACCCCTCCACTTT
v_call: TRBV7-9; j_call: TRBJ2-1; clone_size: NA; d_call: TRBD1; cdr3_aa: CASTPHPWTGIHNEQFF; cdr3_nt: TGTGCCAGCACTCCCCACCCCTGGACAGGGATCCACAATGAGCAGTTCTTC
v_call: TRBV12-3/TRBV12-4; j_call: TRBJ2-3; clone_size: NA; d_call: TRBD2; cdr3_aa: CASNPGLAGTTDTQYF; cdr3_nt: TGTGCCAGCAACCCCGGACTAGCGGGGACCACAGATACGCAGTATTTT
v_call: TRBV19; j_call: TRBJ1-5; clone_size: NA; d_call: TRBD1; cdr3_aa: CASSITVWTGGYQPQHF; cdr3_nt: TGTGCCAGTAGTATAACGGTATGGACAGGGGGCTATCAGCCCCAGCATTTT
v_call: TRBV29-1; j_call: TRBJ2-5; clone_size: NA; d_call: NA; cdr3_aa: CSVVPGNEETQYF; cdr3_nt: TGCAGCGTTGTCCCAGGGAATGAGGAGACCCAGTACTTC
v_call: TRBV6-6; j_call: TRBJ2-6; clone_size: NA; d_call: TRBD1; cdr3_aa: CASTGGSGATVLTF; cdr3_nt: TGTGCCAGCACAGGGGGTTCTGGGGCCACCGTCCTGACTTTC
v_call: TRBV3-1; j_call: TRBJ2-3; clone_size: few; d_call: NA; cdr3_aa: CASRLSTLLGTDTQYF; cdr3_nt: TGTGCCAGCAGACTCAGCACTCTGTTAGGTACAGATACGCAGTATTTT
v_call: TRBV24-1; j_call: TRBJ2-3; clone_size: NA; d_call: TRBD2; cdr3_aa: CATSDPTSGNTDTQYF; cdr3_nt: TGTGCCACCAGTGATCCGACTAGCGGGAACACAGATACGCAGTATTTT
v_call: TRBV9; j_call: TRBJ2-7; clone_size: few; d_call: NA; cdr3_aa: CASSVGTFSYEQYF; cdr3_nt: TGTGCCAGCAGCGTAGGCACTTTCTCCTACGAGCAGTACTTC
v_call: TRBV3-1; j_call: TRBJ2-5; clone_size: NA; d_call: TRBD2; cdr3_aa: CASSHAASGGEETQYF; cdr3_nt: TGTGCCAGCAGCCACGCGGCTAGCGGAGGGGAAGAGACCCAGTACTTC
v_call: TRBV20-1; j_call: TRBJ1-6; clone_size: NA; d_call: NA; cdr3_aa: CSAYIVGALHF; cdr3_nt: TGCAGTGCGTACATTGTCGGTGCCCTCCACTTT
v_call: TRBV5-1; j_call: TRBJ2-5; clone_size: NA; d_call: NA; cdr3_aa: CASSLGPEDTGETQYF; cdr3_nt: TGCGCCAGCAGCTTGGGTCCGGAGGACACCGGGGAGACCCAGTACTTC
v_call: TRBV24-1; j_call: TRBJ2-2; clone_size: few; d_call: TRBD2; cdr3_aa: CASASGSTGELFF; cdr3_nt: TGTGCCTCAGCCAGCGGGAGTACCGGGGAGCTGTTTTTT